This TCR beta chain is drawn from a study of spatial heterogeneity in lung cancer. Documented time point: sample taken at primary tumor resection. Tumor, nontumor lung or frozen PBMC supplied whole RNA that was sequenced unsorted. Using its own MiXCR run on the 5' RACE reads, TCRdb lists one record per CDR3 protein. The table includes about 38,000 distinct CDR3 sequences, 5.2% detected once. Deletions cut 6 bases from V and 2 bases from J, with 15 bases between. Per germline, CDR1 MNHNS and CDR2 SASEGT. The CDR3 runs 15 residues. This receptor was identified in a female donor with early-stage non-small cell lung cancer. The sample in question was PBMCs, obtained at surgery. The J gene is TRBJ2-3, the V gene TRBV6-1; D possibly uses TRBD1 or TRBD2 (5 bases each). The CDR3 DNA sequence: TGTGCCAGCAGGATAACAGGCCGGGACACAGATACGCAGTATTTT. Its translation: CASRITGRDTDTQYF.